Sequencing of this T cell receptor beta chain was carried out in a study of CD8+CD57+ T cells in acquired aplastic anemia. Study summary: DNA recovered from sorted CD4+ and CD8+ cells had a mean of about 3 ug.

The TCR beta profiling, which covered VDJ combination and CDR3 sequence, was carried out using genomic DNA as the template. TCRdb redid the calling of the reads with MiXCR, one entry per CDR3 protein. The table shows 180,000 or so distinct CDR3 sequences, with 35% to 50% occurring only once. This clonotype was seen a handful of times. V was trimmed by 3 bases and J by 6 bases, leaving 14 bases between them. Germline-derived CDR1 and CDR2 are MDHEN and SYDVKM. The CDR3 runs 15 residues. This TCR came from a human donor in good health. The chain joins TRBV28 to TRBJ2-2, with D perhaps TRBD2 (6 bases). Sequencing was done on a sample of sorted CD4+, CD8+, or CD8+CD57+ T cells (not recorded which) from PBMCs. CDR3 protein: CASSFRGRTAGELFF. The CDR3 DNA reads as TGTGCCAGCAGTTTCCGTGGGAGGACTGCCGGGGAGCTGTTTTTT.